This T cell receptor beta chain was recovered during a study of HIV-infected patients and healthy controls. Trimming shortened V by 6 bases and J by 5 bases, and 7 bases separated the two germline ends. The CDR3 is made up of 11 amino acids. CDR1 is SNHLY and CDR2 is FYNNEI in the germline V gene. cDNA was made from about 510 ng RNA using alpha and beta constant primers. Each of the alpha and beta chains got its own library through chain-specific third strand synthesis with indices. TCRdb recomputed calls from the 5' RACE reads with MiXCR, one row per CDR3 protein. Altogether fewer than 15,000 distinct CDR3 sequences are present, roughly a tenth being singletons, with the ten largest covering about 6%. This clonotype was found many times. Its antigen remains unidentified. Study-wide results and limits: Compared with controls, mean Gini indices were significantly raised in HIV-infected repertoires, possibly indicating oligoclonality.

The repertoire came from unfractionated whole blood and reflected all unsorted peripheral T cells. About 40% of the ten uninfected healthy control donors were sampled twice, around three months apart. The RNA source was a roughly 2.4 ml peripheral blood draw. The specimen was blood. The sequence was obtained from an adult in good health. This rearrangement joins TRBV2 to TRBJ1-2; D call uncertain. The CDR3 DNA reads as TGTGCCAGCAGCTCAGGTTATGGCTACACCTTC. It yields the protein CASSSGYGYTF.